The sample holds one count of the clone carrying this TCR beta chain. The data originate from a study of blood T cell repertoires in COVID-19. Study information: Sources were T cells, B-cell-depleted T cells, or PBMCs; the material itself was cDNA or gDNA.

CDR3 length: 17 amino acids. Looked up from germline, CDR1 is LGHNA and CDR2 is YSLEER. V gave up 1 base and J gave up 6 bases, with 18 bases separating them. TCRdb's copy holds only in-frame clones and misses some; the assay was immunoSEQ multiplex PCR. The sample contains around 180,000 clones, roughly nine tenths of which appear only once. Sequencing input: PBMCs or T cells enriched from blood (not recorded which). This clonotype originated in a woman aged 40 to 50 with acute COVID-19. The genes are TRBV4-3 and TRBJ2-2, with D perhaps matching TRBD2 (6 bases). The CDR3 region has the DNA TGCGCCAGCAGCCAAGCCCCTGGGACTTCTTTCCCCGGGGAGCTGTTTTTT. Protein product: CASSQAPGTSFPGELFF.